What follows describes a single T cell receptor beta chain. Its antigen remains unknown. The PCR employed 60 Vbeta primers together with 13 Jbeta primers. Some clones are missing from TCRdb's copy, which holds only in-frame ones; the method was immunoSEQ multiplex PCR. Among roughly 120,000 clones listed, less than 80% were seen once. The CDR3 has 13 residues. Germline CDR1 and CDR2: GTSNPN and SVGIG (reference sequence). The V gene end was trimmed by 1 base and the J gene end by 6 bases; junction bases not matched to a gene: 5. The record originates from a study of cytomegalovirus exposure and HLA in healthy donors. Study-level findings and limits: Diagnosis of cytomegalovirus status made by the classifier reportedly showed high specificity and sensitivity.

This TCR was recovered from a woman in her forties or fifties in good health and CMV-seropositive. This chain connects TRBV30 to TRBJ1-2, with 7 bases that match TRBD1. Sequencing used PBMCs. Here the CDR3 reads CAWSEQGWDGYTF. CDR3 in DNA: TGTGCCTGGAGTGAACAGGGGTGGGATGGCTACACCTTC.